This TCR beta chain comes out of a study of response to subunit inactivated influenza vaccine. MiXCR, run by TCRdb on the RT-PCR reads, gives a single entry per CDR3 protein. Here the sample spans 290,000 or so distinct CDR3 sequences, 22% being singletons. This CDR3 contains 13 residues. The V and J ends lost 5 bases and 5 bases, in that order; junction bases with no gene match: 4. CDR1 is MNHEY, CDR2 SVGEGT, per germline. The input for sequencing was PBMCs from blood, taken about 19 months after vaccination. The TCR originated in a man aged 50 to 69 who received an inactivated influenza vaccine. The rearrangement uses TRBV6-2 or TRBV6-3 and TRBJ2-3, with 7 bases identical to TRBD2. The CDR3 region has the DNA TGTGCCAGCAGTCCATGGGGGGGAGATACGCAGTATTTT. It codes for CASSPWGGDTQYF.